This record looks at one T cell receptor (beta chain) sequence and its context. Assay used: immunoSEQ multiplex PCR; TCRdb lists only in-frame clones, some missing. This sample has about 44,000 clones, with 70% to 90% found just once. The record originates from a study of T cell changes during pregnancy in multiple sclerosis. The CDR3 covers 16 residues. The V segment lost 4 bases and the J segment 1 base; nucleotides outside the gene matches: 9. CDR1 and CDR2 from the germline V gene are LNHDA and SQIVND (reference sequence). The sequence was collected from a female donor with multiple sclerosis, enrolled in a pregnancy study. The specimen was CD4+ T cells from peripheral blood mononuclear cells, collected after pregnancy. The gene calls are TRBV19 and TRBJ2-7; TRBD1 agrees at 8 bases. In nucleotides, the CDR3 is TGTGCCAGTAGTAGCCACGGGACAGGCGATTCCTACGAGCAGTACTTC. Translated, it gives CASSSHGTGDSYEQYF.